This T cell receptor (beta chain) emerged from a study of early T cells in non-severe SARS-CoV-2 infection (dated by TCRdb to the early 2020s). Some background on the complete study: Because TCR sequencing relied on bulk RNA taken from unsorted whole blood, pairing of alpha and beta chains was not possible.

Libraries were prepared through 5' RACE. TCRdb names NextSeq 500 as the instrument used. The TCR library protocol attached unique molecular identifiers to individual cDNA molecules to correct for sequencing error and PCR bias. TCR alpha and beta chains were both sequenced, and the abundances of alpha and beta sequences in each sample were closely correlated with each other. The authors' analysis ran thus. Decombinator V4 was used to annotate the V gene, J gene and CDR3 of the TCR sequences. Expanded TCRs were defined as changing significantly between any two time points under a Poisson model with p below 0.0001. Abundances of TCRs were expressed as counts per million after normalisation to the total number of TCRs sequenced in each sample. A search of VDJdb, accessed on 1 November 2021, was run for TCRs annotated to CMV, EBV and SARS-CoV-2, with TCRs annotated for multiple antigens excluded. TCRdb redid the processing of the public reads, applying fastp at Q25 and MiXCR, and retained in-frame beta chains. Merged by CDR3 protein, the rows form single entries marked with the most common genes and DNA. TCRdb assigned the V and J calls; the authors' analysis was not used. In all, the sample holds about 80,000 distinct CDR3 sequences, and roughly 5.7% of those were seen once. The biggest ten clones account for 6.5% to 9% of the sample.

Set within a cohort of healthcare workers in London, UK, this nested case-control study involved weekly PCR testing of nasopharyngeal swabs along with blood sampling. Healthcare workers were recruited during the week of the UK lockdown, between 23 and 31 March 2020, and followed weekly for up to about 15 weeks. What the work shows at the level of the full study, not this receptor alone: VDJdb matching was skewed toward anti-spike CD8 responses, so virus-specific expansions were likely underestimated and private and CD4 specificities were missed.

With respect to this clonotype: The clone's antigen remains unknown. A junction boundary mismatches the germline segment, possibly from a read error.

The TCR comes from an adult who was a healthcare worker with PCR-confirmed SARS-CoV-2 infection or an uninfected control (not recorded which). The specimen sequenced was whole blood.

The encoded CDR3 is CASSLGAGGRNEQFF. The DNA reads as follows: TGTGCTAGCAGCTTGGGAGCGGGGGGTAGGAATGAGCAGTTCTTC. The sequence links TRBV7-2 to TRBJ2-1; 9 bases in between match TRBD2. The CDR3, cysteine through phenylalanine, is 15 amino acids long. Just the 45-base CDR3 DNA is kept, in frame starting at base 1. The germline V gene specifies SGHTA as CDR1 and FQGNSA as CDR2.